The T cell receptor beta chain under discussion was sequenced for a study of T cell responses to AZD1222 COVID-19 vaccine. Study results and limitations: The donor cohort was predominantly white British with a female majority, and clonal diversity may have been underestimated. Of spike-specific TCRs, nearly half reportedly target regions left unmutated in variants.

The method was immunoSEQ multiplex PCR; TCRdb's version includes in-frame clones alone and lacks a portion of them. This table holds 44,000 or so clones, around 77% found once. Trimming shortened V by 3 bases and J by 8 bases, and 13 bases separated the two germline ends. The CDR3 contains 12 residues. The germline gives CDR1 DFQATT, CDR2 SNEGSKA (reference sequence). On this clone itself: Its antigen is not identified.

The material was peripheral blood, obtained 28 days after the second dose of the MenACWY control vaccine. The gene calls are TRBV20-1 and TRBJ1-2, with D uncertain. The TCR originated in an adult who received the MenACWY meningococcal vaccine as a control. This chain's CDR3 is CSASTEGNGYTF. CDR3 coding DNA: TGCAGTGCTAGTACAGAAGGGAACGGCTACACCTTC.